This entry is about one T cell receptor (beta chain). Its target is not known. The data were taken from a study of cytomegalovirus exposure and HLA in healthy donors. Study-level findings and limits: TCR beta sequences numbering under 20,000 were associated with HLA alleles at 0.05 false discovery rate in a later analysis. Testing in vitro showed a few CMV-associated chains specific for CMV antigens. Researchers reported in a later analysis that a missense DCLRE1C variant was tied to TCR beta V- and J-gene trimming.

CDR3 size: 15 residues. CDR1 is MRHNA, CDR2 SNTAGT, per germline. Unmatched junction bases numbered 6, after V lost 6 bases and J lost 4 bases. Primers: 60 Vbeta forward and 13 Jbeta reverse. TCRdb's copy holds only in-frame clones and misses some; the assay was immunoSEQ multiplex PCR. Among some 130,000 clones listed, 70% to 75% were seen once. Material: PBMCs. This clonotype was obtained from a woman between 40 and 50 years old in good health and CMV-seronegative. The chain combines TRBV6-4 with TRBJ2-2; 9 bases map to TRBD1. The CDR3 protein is CASRDTGQGTGELFF. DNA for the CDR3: TGTGCCAGCAGAGATACGGGACAGGGCACCGGGGAGCTGTTTTTT.